The 23 T cell receptor beta chains given below trace back to one sample, sequenced in a study of PD-1 blockade in classical Hodgkin lymphoma. Clones were sequenced by immunoSEQ multiplex PCR, and TCRdb holds only the in-frame ones, with some missing. The data show about 15,000 clones, 85% to 90% seen once. Relapses following autologous stem cell transplantation were seen in all patients, with brentuximab vedotin exposure varying. The sequencing used peripheral blood mononuclear cells (PBMCs), collected at baseline. These receptors were obtained from a human donor with classical Hodgkin lymphoma.

The table lists this clone with a few counts. This chain uses TRBV19 with TRBJ2-5; D possibly matches TRBD1 or TRBD2 (7 bases each). The CDR3 totals 14 residues. Germline V gene data show CDR1 as LNHDA and CDR2 as SQIVND (reference sequence). Deletions cut 5 bases from V and 5 bases from J, with 15 bases between. The CDR3 coding sequence is TGTGCCAGTAGTCCATTGCAGGGGGGGGAGACCCAGTACTTC. Translation gives CASSPLQGGETQYF.

The gene calls are TRBV4-2 and TRBJ1-2, with D hard to call. Germline lookup yields CDR1 LGHNA and CDR2 YNFKEQ. There are 14 residues in the CDR3. Between the trimmed V and J ends, which lost 0 bases and 1 base, there was a span of 6 bases. CDR3 region: CASSQEAHNYGYTF. CDR3 coding DNA: TGTGCCAGCAGCCAAGAGGCCCATAACTATGGCTACACCTTC.

This clone was observed a few times. This sequence joins TRBV6-5 and TRBJ2-7; D possibly uses TRBD1 or TRBD2 (5 bases each). The CDR3 is made up of 14 amino acids. The germline CDR1 and CDR2 sequences are MNHEY and SVGAGI. V was trimmed by 6 bases and J by 2 bases, leaving 14 bases between them. CDR3 amino acids: CASRGPGSAYEQYF. CDR3 nucleotide sequence: TGTGCCAGCAGGGGGCCGGGGAGCGCCTACGAGCAGTACTTC.

This chain uses TRBV4-3 with TRBJ2-4; perhaps TRBD1 as D (5 bases). Germline loops: CDR1 LGHNA, CDR2 YSLEER. This CDR3 contains 15 residues. V was shortened by 0 bases and J by 6 bases, with 12 bases between the two germline ends. The CDR3 nucleotides read TGCGCCAGCAGCCAAGATTCAGGGCCCCCAAACATTCAGTACTTC. Residues: CASSQDSGPPNIQYF.

The chain uses TRBV10-3 and TRBJ1-5, with 12 positions matching TRBD1. In germline, CDR1 is ENHRY, CDR2 SYGVKD. The CDR3 consists of 16 residues. After removal of 0 bases from V and 5 bases from J, the junction contained 2 bases not matched to a gene. The CDR3 region has the DNA TGTGCCATCAGTGAGTCTGGGACAGGGGGCGATCAGCCCCAGCATTTT. Translation: CAISESGTGGDQPQHF.

The chain is built from TRBV23-1 and TRBJ1-6; no firm D call. TRBV23-1 has ORF status, its function being uncertain. V was shortened by 2 bases and J by 6 bases, with 20 bases between the two germline ends. This CDR3 spans 18 amino acids. CDR3 DNA sequence: TGCGCCAGCAGTCAACCAATCCGTATAATCCACCCTAATTCACCCCTCCACTTT. Its protein product is CASSQPIRIIHPNSPLHF.

Here the CDR3 reads CASSLTTDTQYF. Written as DNA, the CDR3 is TGTGCCAGCAGTTTAACCACAGATACGCAGTATTTT. The chain employs TRBV28 and TRBJ2-3; D is unclear. Germline CDR1 and CDR2: MDHEN and SYDVKM. Trimming stripped 2 bases from V and 2 bases from J, with 2 bases between. This CDR3 contains 12 residues.

In its sample, this clone was seen a few times. The chain carries TRBV19 and TRBJ1-2; no definite D call. The ends were cut back, 3 bases at V and 2 bases at J, with 10 bases in the middle. The CDR3 length is 14 residues. The germline V gene has CDR1 LNHDA and CDR2 SQIVND (reference sequence). The CDR3 sequence: CASSMGHQNYGYTF. The CDR3 DNA reads TGTGCCAGTAGTATGGGCCACCAAAACTATGGCTACACCTTC.

The CDR3 protein is CASSVEGHETQYF. CDR3 nucleotides: TGTGCCAGCAGCGTAGAAGGGCATGAGACCCAGTACTTC. The chain carries TRBV9 and TRBJ2-5; no definite D call. There are 13 residues in the CDR3. Trimming shortened V by 0 bases and J by 5 bases, and 8 bases separated the two germline ends. Per germline, CDR1 SGDLS and CDR2 YYNGEE.

This clone has only one observation. The gene calls are TRBV19 and TRBJ2-2, with D possibly TRBD1 on 7 matching bases. Trimming removed 10 bases from V and 4 bases from J, with 13 bases in between. This CDR3 region has 13 residues. CDR1 and CDR2 from the germline V gene are LNHDA and SQIVND (reference sequence). The CDR3 loop reads CATGGLGTGELFF. Written as DNA, the CDR3 is TGTGCCACAGGGGGGCTCGGCACCGGGGAGCTGTTTTTT.

V and J are TRBV7-9 and TRBJ2-7, with TRBD1 matching 8 bases. This CDR3 comprises 15 residues. V gave up 5 bases and J gave up 3 bases; unmatched junction bases: 9. The germline gives CDR1 SEHNR, CDR2 FQNEAQ (reference sequence). The CDR3 DNA is TGTGCCAGCAGCCCGAACCCAGGGGGCCTCTACGAGCAGTACTTC. Protein: CASSPNPGGLYEQYF. The full variable domain, with the rest looked up from reference TRBV7-9 and TRBJ2-7, is DTGVSQNPRHKITKRGQNVTFRCDPISEHNRLYWYRQTLGQGPEFLTYFQNEAQLEKSRLLSDRFSAERPKGSFSTLEIQRTEQGDSAMYLCASSPNPGGLYEQYFGPGTRLTVT.

The rearrangement joins TRBV10-2 to TRBJ2-1, with D possibly called TRBD1 or TRBD2 (6 bases each). V was clipped by 5 bases and J by 6 bases, with 17 bases between them. This CDR3 has 15 amino acids. CDR1 and CDR2 (germline): WSHSY, SAAADI. As DNA, the CDR3 is TGCGCCAGCAGTTTAATTGGGGGGCTACTCAATGAGCAGTTCTTC. It is translated as CASSLIGGLLNEQFF.

This chain connects TRBV11-3 to TRBJ2-1; 9 bases map to TRBD1. The junction had 7 bases not matched to a gene; V was cut back by 2 bases and J by 5 bases. Germline V gene sequence: CDR1 SGHNT, CDR2 YENEEA. This CDR3 has 16 amino acids. As DNA, the CDR3 is TGTGCCAGCAGCTTACTCGCCGGACAGGGGAACAATGAGCAGTTCTTC. Protein sequence: CASSLLAGQGNNEQFF. Variable domain in full (rest from reference TRBV11-3 and TRBJ2-1): EAGVVQSPRYKIIEKKQPVAFWCNPISGHNTLYWYLQNLGQGPELLIRYENEEAVDDSQLPKDRFSAERLKGVDSTLKIQPAELGDSAVYLCASSLLAGQGNNEQFFGPGTRLTVL.

The chain recombines TRBV4-3 with TRBJ2-5; the match to TRBD1 covers 8 bases. The CDR3 consists of 13 residues. The V and J ends lost 6 bases and 5 bases, in that order; junction bases with no gene match: 5. Germline loops: CDR1 LGHNA, CDR2 YSLEER. The CDR3 region has the DNA TGCGCCAGCAGGGCAGGGGGCGCGGAGACCCAGTACTTC. This encodes CASRAGGAETQYF.

This chain connects TRBV7-2 to TRBJ2-1, with 8 bases matching TRBD2. Trimming took 2 bases from V and 5 from J; bases not matched to a gene: 5. Germline CDR1 and CDR2: SGHTA and FQGNSA. CDR3 length: 15 residues. CDR3 DNA sequence: TGTGCCAGCAGCTTAAGAGCGGGAGACCACAATGAGCAGTTCTTC. It specifies CASSLRAGDHNEQFF.

The chain uses TRBV9 and TRBJ1-5; perhaps TRBD1 as D (5 bases). V was cut by 4 bases and J by 1 base, with 6 bases left in between. The CDR3 runs to 13 residues. Germline V lookup: CDR1 SGDLS, CDR2 YYNGEE. This CDR3 is CASSRDSNQPQHF. CDR3 coding DNA: TGTGCCAGCAGCCGGGACAGCAATCAGCCCCAGCATTTT.

J is TRBJ2-3 and V is TRBV19, with 9 bases lining up with TRBD2. The CDR3 is made up of 19 amino acids. CDR1 and CDR2 from the germline V gene are LNHDA and SQIVND (reference sequence). V shed 2 bases, J shed 1 base, and the junction held 13 bases outside the gene matches. CDR3 region: CASSIWGRLAGRGTDTQYF. The CDR3 DNA follows: TGTGCCAGTAGTATATGGGGACGGCTAGCGGGGAGGGGCACAGATACGCAGTATTTT.

The chain uses TRBV15 and TRBJ2-6; 9 positions match TRBD2. CDR1 is LNHNV, CDR2 YYDKDF, per germline (reference sequence). J was trimmed by 0 bases and V by 1 base; bases with no gene match: 4. The CDR3 extends over 18 amino acids. Here the CDR3 DNA reads TGTGCCACCAGCAGAGTCGGGACTAGCTACTCTGGGGCCAACGTCCTGACTTTC. This codes for CATSRVGTSYSGANVLTF.

The chain joins TRBV28 to TRBJ2-7; 7 bases line up with TRBD1. V trimming: 4 bases; J trimming: 6 bases; junction bases outside the gene matches: 6. The germline CDR1 and CDR2 sequences are MDHEN and SYDVKM. The CDR3 covers 13 residues. CDR3 protein: CASSSMPGGEQYF. The CDR3 DNA sequence: TGTGCCAGCAGTTCTATGCCAGGGGGCGAGCAGTACTTC.

CDR3 protein: CASSGGLASEQYF. The CDR3 bases are TGTGCCAGCAGCGGCGGACTAGCGTCCGAGCAGTACTTC. The chain couples TRBV5-8 to TRBJ2-7; 9 bases agree with TRBD2. CDR3 size: 13 residues. The V segment lost 4 bases and the J segment 6 bases; nucleotides outside the gene matches: 5. Germline CDR1 is SGHTS and CDR2 is YDEGEE. Full variable domain (rest looked up from reference TRBV5-8 and TRBJ2-7): EAGVTQSPTHLIKTRGQQATLRCSPISGHTSVYWYQQALGLGLQFLLWYDEGEERNRGNFPPRFSGRQFPNYSSELNVNALELEDSALYLCASSGGLASEQYFGPGTRLTVT.

The chain recombines TRBV18 with TRBJ1-1; D gene unclear. V lost 1 base and J 2 bases, leaving 11 bases between the germline ends. The germline V gene encodes CDR1 KGHSH and CDR2 LQKENI. The length of the CDR3 is 15 residues. The CDR3, as DNA: TGTGCCAGCTCACCACGGGTCCACCTAAACACTGAAGCTTTCTTT. Protein sequence: CASSPRVHLNTEAFF.

This chain links TRBV27 with TRBJ1-2; 8 bases fit TRBD1. Per the germline V gene, CDR1 is MNHEY and CDR2 is SMNVEV (reference sequence). V was pared by 2 bases and J by 1 base, with 9 bases of the junction left unmatched. The CDR3 has 17 amino acids. Here the CDR3 DNA reads TGTGCCAGCAGTTTACGCAGGGGGCGGAAGGTTAACTATGGCTACACCTTC. As protein: CASSLRRGRKVNYGYTF.

This chain joins TRBV4-1 and TRBJ1-1, with D maybe TRBD1 (6 bases). The CDR3 extends over 15 amino acids. The V gene lost 1 base and the J gene lost 5 bases, with 14 bases spanning the gap. The germline V gene encodes CDR1 MGHRA and CDR2 YSYEKL. This CDR3 reads CASSQVQQGWTEAFF. CDR3 sequence (DNA): TGCGCCAGCAGCCAAGTTCAACAGGGATGGACTGAAGCTTTCTTT.